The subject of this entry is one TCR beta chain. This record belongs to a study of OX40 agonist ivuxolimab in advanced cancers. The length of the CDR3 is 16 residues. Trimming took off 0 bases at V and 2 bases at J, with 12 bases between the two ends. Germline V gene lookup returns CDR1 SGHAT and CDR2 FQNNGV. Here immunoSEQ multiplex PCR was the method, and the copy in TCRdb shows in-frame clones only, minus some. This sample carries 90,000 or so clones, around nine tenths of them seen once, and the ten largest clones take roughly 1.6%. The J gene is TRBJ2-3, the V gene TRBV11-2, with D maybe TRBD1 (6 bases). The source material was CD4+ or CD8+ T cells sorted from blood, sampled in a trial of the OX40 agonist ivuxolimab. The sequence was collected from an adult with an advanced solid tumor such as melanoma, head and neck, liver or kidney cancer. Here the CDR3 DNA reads TGTGCCAGCAGCTTAGACGACAGGAGACCCACAGATACGCAGTATTTT. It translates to CASSLDDRRPTDTQYF.